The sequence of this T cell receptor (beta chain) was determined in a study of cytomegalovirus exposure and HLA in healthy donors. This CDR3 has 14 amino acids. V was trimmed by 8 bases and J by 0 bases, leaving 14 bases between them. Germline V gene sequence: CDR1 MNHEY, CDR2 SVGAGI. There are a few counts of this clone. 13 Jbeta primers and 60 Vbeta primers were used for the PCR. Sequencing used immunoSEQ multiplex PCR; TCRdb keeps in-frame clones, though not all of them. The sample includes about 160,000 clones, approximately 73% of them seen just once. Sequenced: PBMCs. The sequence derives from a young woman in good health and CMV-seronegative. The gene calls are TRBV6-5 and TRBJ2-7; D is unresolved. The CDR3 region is CASLPGVSSYEQYF. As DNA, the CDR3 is TGTGCCAGCCTCCCGGGTGTCAGCTCCTACGAGCAGTACTTC.